This entry lists 5 T cell receptor beta chains sequenced from one sample in a study of T cell repertoires in cytomegalovirus infection. MiXCR, applied by TCRdb to the reads, yields one record per CDR3 protein. The table lists 450,000 to 650,000 distinct CDR3 sequences, about a quarter of them singletons. Sequenced input: PBMCs. All receptors come from a human donor in good health (CMV status not recorded). Some clones in this sample may be carry-over from other donors' samples.

This clonotype was seen just once. This chain joins TRBV14 and TRBJ1-4; D is uncertain. V dropped 4 bases and J dropped 7 bases, with 13 bases sitting between them. Germline V gives CDR1 SGHDN, CDR2 FVKESK. The CDR3 has 14 amino acids. The CDR3 reads CASSPMGGSEKLFF. In nucleotides, the CDR3 is TGTGCCAGCAGCCCCATGGGAGGGAGTGAAAAACTGTTTTTT. The complete variable domain, with remaining parts taken from reference TRBV14 and TRBJ1-4, reads EAGVTQFPSHSVIEKGQTVTLRCDPISGHDNLYWYRRVMGKEIKFLLHFVKESKQDESGMPNNRFLAERTGGTYSTLKVQPAELEDSGVYFCASSPMGGSEKLFFGSGTQLSVL.

This clonotype was found many times. The rearrangement joins TRBV7-2 to TRBJ2-3; D is perhaps TRBD1 or TRBD2 (5 bases each). This CDR3 comprises 15 residues. The germline gives CDR1 SGHTA, CDR2 FQGNSA. V was clipped by 5 bases and J by 3 bases, with 15 bases between them. The CDR3 nucleotides are TGTGCCAGCAGCCCGGGGCCCTGGGGTACAGATACGCAGTATTTT. It translates to CASSPGPWGTDTQYF.

The chain joins TRBV4-3 to TRBJ2-1; D not certain. V lost 3 bases and J lost 2, with 5 bases in between. CDR1 LGHNA and CDR2 YSLEER come from the germline V gene. The CDR3 runs 13 residues. The CDR3 region has the DNA TGCGCCAGCAGCCAGGGGACCTACAATGAGCAGTTCTTC. This gives the protein CASSQGTYNEQFF.

This clonotype showed up just a few times. V gene TRBV4-3 combines with J gene TRBJ2-1; no definite D call. The CDR3 extends over 14 amino acids. CDR1 LGHNA and CDR2 YSLEER come from the germline V gene. With 0 bases removed from V and 12 bases from J, the gap between germline ends came to 15 bases. The CDR3 DNA is TGCGCCAGCAGCCAAGAACGTCGGAGCGCGGTGCAGTTCTTC. It yields the protein CASSQERRSAVQFF.

In its sample, this clonotype was seen many times. This chain uses TRBV20-1 with TRBJ2-3; no firm D call. This CDR3 spans 13 amino acids. V lost 0 bases and J 9 bases, leaving 13 bases between the germline ends. The germline V gene encodes CDR1 DFQATT and CDR2 SNEGSKA (reference sequence). The CDR3 loop reads CSARDWGEETQYF. The CDR3 nucleotides are TGCAGTGCTAGAGATTGGGGTGAGGAGACGCAGTATTTT.